This T cell receptor (beta chain) was identified during a study of beta chain features in type 1 diabetes. Study results and caveats: Sequencing the cDNA could make cells with high TCR expression show up more than they should. All four CD4+ subsets from Type 1 diabetes patients carried moderately but significantly shorter TCRB CDR3s. The naive, central memory and Treg TCRB repertoires of patients appeared to be more similar to one another than those of healthy donors.

This clone has more than one count but fewer than ten. The target antigen is unknown. Other DNA sequences in this specimen translate into the identical CDR3. CDR3 length: 13 amino acids. Trimming removed 1 base from V and 3 bases from J, with 7 bases in between. Germline-derived CDR1 and CDR2 are MGHRA and YSYEKL. It was via CD45RO/CCR7/CD25/CD127/CD95/CD27 that CD4+ naive, central memory, regulatory and stem cell-like memory cells were sorted. Investigators reverse transcribed all isolated RNA, so they sequenced expressed TCRB transcripts. Clones were sequenced by immunoSEQ multiplex PCR, and TCRdb holds only the in-frame ones, with some missing. The table includes around 130,000 clones, around 9% detected once.

Sequencing input: central memory CD4+ T cells from blood. The chain recombines TRBV4-1 with TRBJ2-7; D unclear. The TCR sequence derives from a man aged 25 to 45 with type 1 diabetes. The DNA of the CDR3 is TGCGCCAGCAGCCAAGGAACGGGCTACGAGCAGTACTTC. It yields the protein CASSQGTGYEQYF.